The clone carrying this T cell receptor beta chain showed up just a few times. Its antigen is not identified. Primers: 60 Vbeta forward and 13 Jbeta reverse. Sequencing was performed with immunoSEQ multiplex PCR; in TCRdb, only in-frame clones are kept and a portion is missing. This table holds about 170,000 clones, about 73% found once. The record originates from a study of cytomegalovirus exposure and HLA in healthy donors. Study-wide background: Tens of millions of unique TCRs from HLA-typed donors were held in an early data release. Findings and limits, study-wide: Confirmation in vitro established that a few CMV-associated chains were specific for CMV antigens. Being indistinguishable, some V segments were excluded, TRBV6-2 and TRBV6-3 among them.

This CDR3 contains 17 residues. From germline, CDR1 is SGDLS and CDR2 YYNGEE. After removal of 0 bases from V and 0 bases from J, the junction contained 4 bases not matched to a gene. The V gene is TRBV9, the J gene TRBJ2-2; 8 bases align to TRBD2. Sequencing was performed on PBMCs. This clonotype was sampled from a woman between 50 and 59 years old in good health and CMV-seropositive. In nucleotides, the CDR3 is TGTGCCAGCAGCGTAGTTAGCGGGGCGGCGAACACCGGGGAGCTGTTTTTT. Amino acid sequence: CASSVVSGAANTGELFF.